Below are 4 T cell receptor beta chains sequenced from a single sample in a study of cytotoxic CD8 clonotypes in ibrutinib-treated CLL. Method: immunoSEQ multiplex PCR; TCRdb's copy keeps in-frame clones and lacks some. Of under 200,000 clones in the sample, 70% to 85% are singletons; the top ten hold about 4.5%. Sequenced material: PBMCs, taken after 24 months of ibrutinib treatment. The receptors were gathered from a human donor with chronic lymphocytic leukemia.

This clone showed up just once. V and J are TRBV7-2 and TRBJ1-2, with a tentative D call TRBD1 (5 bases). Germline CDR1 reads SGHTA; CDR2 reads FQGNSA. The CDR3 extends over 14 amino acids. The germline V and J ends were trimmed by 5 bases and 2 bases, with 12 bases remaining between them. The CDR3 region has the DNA TGTGCCAGCAGCGTCGGACACTCCAACTATGGCTACACCTTC. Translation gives CASSVGHSNYGYTF.

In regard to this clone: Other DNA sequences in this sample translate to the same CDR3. In nucleotides, the CDR3 is TGTGCCAGCAGTTACTCTGGGGGCGGCTACACCTTC. It specifies CASSYSGGGYTF. The gene calls are TRBV6-6 and TRBJ1-2, with D possibly being TRBD1 (6 bases). The CDR3 is 12 residues long. Germline values: CDR1 MNHNY, CDR2 SVGAGI (reference sequence). V lost 0 bases to trimming and J lost 8 bases, with 7 bases between them.

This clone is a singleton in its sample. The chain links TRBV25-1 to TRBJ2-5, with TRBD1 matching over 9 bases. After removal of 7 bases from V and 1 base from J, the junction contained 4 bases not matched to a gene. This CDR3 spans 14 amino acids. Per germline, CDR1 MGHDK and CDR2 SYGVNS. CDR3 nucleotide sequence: TGTGCCAGCACCACGACAGGGGGCCAAGAGACCCAGTACTTC. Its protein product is CASTTTGGQETQYF.

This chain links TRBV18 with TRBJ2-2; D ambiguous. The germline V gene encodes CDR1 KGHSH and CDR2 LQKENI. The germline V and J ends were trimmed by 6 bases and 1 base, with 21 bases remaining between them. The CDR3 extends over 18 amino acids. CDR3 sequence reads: CASSPEWTVGKNTGELFF. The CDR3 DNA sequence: TGTGCCAGCTCGCCAGAGTGGACGGTGGGGAAGAACACCGGGGAGCTGTTTTTT.